A selection of T cell receptor beta chains follows, all from one sample in a study of long-term antiretroviral therapy in people with HIV. Clones were read by immunoSEQ multiplex PCR, and TCRdb kept only the in-frame ones, dropping some. This table has some 14,000 clones, 70% to 80% appearing once. The sequencing here drew on unsorted PBMCs, taken 1.3 years before starting antiretroviral therapy. The origin of the receptors is a man aged 35 to 55 with HIV. Each CDR3 is given with its conserved first and last residue. The order of the fields is D gene, J gene, V gene, clone size, CDR3 protein, CDR3 DNA. A D gene is named only where the DNA matches it firmly. Only some rows state a clone size, as once, few, many or a class for expanded clones.

D: TRBD1; J: TRBJ2-1; V: TRBV2; size: -; CDR3: CASRDRDRYNEQFF; DNA: TGTGCCAGCAGAGACCGGGACAGGTACAATGAGCAGTTCTTC
D: -; J: TRBJ1-1; V: TRBV30; size: -; CDR3: CAWTGHGNTEAFF; DNA: TGTGCCTGGACAGGGCATGGCAACACTGAAGCTTTCTTT
D: TRBD2; J: TRBJ2-1; V: TRBV6-5; size: -; CDR3: CASSYSRGAYNEQFF; DNA: TGTGCCAGCAGTTACTCGCGGGGGGCTTACAATGAGCAGTTCTTC
D: TRBD2; J: TRBJ2-1; V: TRBV7-3; size: -; CDR3: CASSRTSGSYNEQFF; DNA: TGTGCCAGCAGCCGAACTAGCGGCTCCTACAATGAGCAGTTCTTC
D: TRBD1; J: TRBJ1-4; V: TRBV7-2; size: -; CDR3: CASSSGQVGNEKLFF; DNA: TGTGCCAGCAGCTCCGGACAGGTTGGAAATGAAAAACTGTTTTTT
D: -; J: TRBJ2-7; V: TRBV19; size: -; CDR3: CASSTQGGSYEQYF; DNA: TGTGCCAGTAGTACCCAGGGGGGGTCCTACGAGCAGTACTTC
D: TRBD1; J: TRBJ2-7; V: TRBV29-1; size: -; CDR3: CSVGGQASSYEQYF; DNA: TGCAGCGTTGGCGGACAGGCGAGCTCCTACGAGCAGTACTTC
D: -; J: TRBJ2-3; V: TRBV11-3; size: -; CDR3: CASSLGSGQNTQYF; DNA: TGTGCCAGCAGCTTAGGGTCAGGACAAAATACGCAGTATTTT
D: -; J: TRBJ2-1; V: TRBV10-2; size: -; CDR3: CASSGPNNYNEQFF; DNA: TGCGCCAGCAGTGGGCCAAACAACTACAATGAGCAGTTCTTC
D: TRBD1; J: TRBJ1-6; V: TRBV18; size: -; CDR3: CASSLSGGSSPLHF; DNA: TGTGCCAGCTCACTGTCAGGGGGCAGTTCACCCCTCCACTTT
D: TRBD1; J: TRBJ1-2; V: TRBV19; size: -; CDR3: CASSIGPGQGALVGYGYTF; DNA: TGTGCCAGTAGTATAGGGCCGGGACAGGGGGCTTTGGTTGGATATGGCTACACCTTC
D: TRBD1; J: TRBJ1-2; V: TRBV4-1; size: few; CDR3: CASSQGFGQGSSYGYTF; DNA: TGCGCCAGCAGCCAAGGGTTTGGACAGGGGTCGTCCTATGGCTACACCTTC
D: -; J: TRBJ1-1; V: TRBV6-5; size: once; CDR3: CASRVNTEAFF; DNA: TGTGCCAGCAGAGTGAACACTGAAGCTTTCTTT
D: -; J: TRBJ1-2; V: TRBV4-1; size: -; CDR3: CASSQEEGVGYGYTF; DNA: TGCGCCAGCAGCCAAGAGGAGGGGGTAGGCTATGGCTACACCTTC
D: TRBD2; J: TRBJ2-7; V: TRBV6-5; size: -; CDR3: CASNYLAGGHEQYF; DNA: TGTGCCAGCAACTATCTCGCGGGGGGCCACGAGCAGTACTTC
D: -; J: TRBJ1-5; V: TRBV2; size: -; CDR3: CASSLPGDGNQPQHF; DNA: TGTGCCAGCAGTCTACCCGGTGATGGCAATCAGCCCCAGCATTTT
D: -; J: TRBJ2-1; V: TRBV6-4; size: -; CDR3: CASSGDRTSNEQFF; DNA: TGTGCCAGCAGTGGCGACAGGACTTCAAATGAGCAGTTCTTC
D: -; J: TRBJ2-4; V: TRBV10-2; size: -; CDR3: CASSESTQGPTSDIQYF; DNA: TGCGCCAGCAGTGAGTCGACCCAGGGGCCAACATCGGACATTCAGTACTTC
D: -; J: TRBJ2-5; V: TRBV30; size: once; CDR3: CAWSGSNQETQYF; DNA: TGTGCCTGGAGTGGCAGTAACCAAGAGACCCAGTACTTC
D: -; J: TRBJ2-7; V: TRBV5-6; size: -; CDR3: CASRSSGQGPSYEQYF; DNA: TGTGCCAGCAGGTCGAGTGGCCAGGGCCCGTCCTACGAGCAGTACTTC
D: TRBD1; J: TRBJ1-5; V: TRBV30; size: -; CDR3: CAWSPSGTGGSQPQHF; DNA: TGTGCCTGGAGTCCCTCTGGGACAGGGGGCTCTCAGCCCCAGCATTTT
D: -; J: TRBJ2-3; V: TRBV4-2; size: -; CDR3: CASSQDLGRTTDTQYF; DNA: TGTGCCAGCAGCCAAGATTTAGGGCGGACCACAGATACGCAGTATTTT
D: -; J: TRBJ1-2; V: TRBV6-5; size: -; CDR3: CASSPWAGVGYTF; DNA: TGTGCCAGCAGTCCCTGGGCAGGGGTTGGCTACACCTTC
D: TRBD1; J: TRBJ1-4; V: TRBV19; size: -; CDR3: CASSTTGVEEKLFF; DNA: TGTGCCAGTAGTACGACAGGGGTCGAAGAAAAACTGTTTTTT
D: TRBD1; J: TRBJ1-5; V: TRBV27; size: -; CDR3: CASRQGQNQPQHF; DNA: TGTGCCAGCAGACAGGGACAGAATCAGCCCCAGCATTTT
D: -; J: TRBJ1-2; V: TRBV29-1; size: few; CDR3: CSVEGVGGGRLGYTF; DNA: TGCAGCGTTGAAGGGGTTGGCGGGGGAAGACTTGGCTACACCTTC
D: TRBD2; J: TRBJ2-4; V: TRBV6-1; size: -; CDR3: CASSGGSGGKNIQYF; DNA: TGTGCCAGCAGCGGGGGTAGCGGGGGGAAAAACATTCAGTACTTC
D: -; J: TRBJ1-1; V: TRBV6-1; size: once; CDR3: CASSEWAGRVTEAFF; DNA: TGTGCCAGCAGTGAATGGGCTGGGAGGGTAACTGAAGCTTTCTTT
D: TRBD1; J: TRBJ1-1; V: TRBV5-1; size: -; CDR3: CASSQPGGGPDAEAFF; DNA: TGCGCCAGCAGCCAGCCAGGGGGAGGTCCCGACGCTGAAGCTTTCTTT
D: -; J: TRBJ2-5; V: TRBV5-6; size: -; CDR3: CASSYSSFSSTETQYF; DNA: TGTGCCAGCAGCTATTCTAGCTTTAGTTCCACAGAGACCCAGTACTTC
D: TRBD1; J: TRBJ2-3; V: TRBV5-1; size: -; CDR3: CASRDRGTDTQYF; DNA: TGCGCCAGTCGGGACAGGGGCACAGATACGCAGTATTTT
D: -; J: TRBJ1-2; V: TRBV19; size: -; CDR3: CASSLSPNYGYTF; DNA: TGTGCCAGTAGTCTTAGTCCTAACTATGGCTACACCTTC
D: -; J: TRBJ1-1; V: TRBV5-1; size: -; CDR3: CASSTVLNTEAFF; DNA: TGCGCCAGCAGCACGGTTCTGAACACTGAAGCTTTCTTT
D: TRBD1; J: TRBJ1-6; V: TRBV28; size: -; CDR3: CASNDRGSSYNSPLHF; DNA: TGTGCCAGCAACGACAGGGGAAGCTCCTATAATTCACCCCTCCACTTT
D: TRBD1; J: TRBJ2-7; V: TRBV12-5; size: -; CDR3: CASGLTGVVDEQYF; DNA: TGTGCTAGTGGTCTCACAGGGGTAGTCGACGAGCAGTACTTC
D: -; J: TRBJ2-7; V: TRBV7-9; size: -; CDR3: CASSWDNTYEQYF; DNA: TGTGCCAGCAGCTGGGACAATACCTACGAGCAGTACTTC
D: TRBD2; J: TRBJ2-3; V: TRBV6-1; size: -; CDR3: CASSDLGTSGGGADTQYF; DNA: TGTGCCAGCAGTGACCTCGGAACGAGCGGGGGGGGAGCAGATACGCAGTATTTT
D: TRBD1; J: TRBJ1-2; V: TRBV11-2; size: -; CDR3: CASSLWTGGDYGYTF; DNA: TGTGCCAGCAGCTTGTGGACAGGGGGCGACTATGGCTACACCTTC
D: -; J: TRBJ2-7; V: TRBV9; size: few; CDR3: CASSVGQGFYEQYF; DNA: TGTGCCAGCAGCGTCGGCCAGGGATTCTACGAGCAGTACTTC
D: -; J: TRBJ2-6; V: TRBV30; size: -; CDR3: CAWSGQVRSGANVLTF; DNA: TGTGCCTGGAGTGGACAGGTCCGCTCTGGGGCCAACGTCCTGACTTTC
D: -; J: TRBJ1-1; V: TRBV7-9; size: few; CDR3: CASSLLGGGTEAFF; DNA: TGTGCCAGCAGCTTATTGGGCGGAGGCACTGAAGCTTTCTTT
D: -; J: TRBJ2-7; V: TRBV9; size: -; CDR3: CASSPRLDRDSFYEQYF; DNA: TGTGCCAGCAGCCCTCGCCTGGACCGAGATTCCTTCTACGAGCAGTACTTC
D: -; J: TRBJ2-7; V: TRBV6-5; size: -; CDR3: CASSYSYREGYEQYF; DNA: TGTGCCAGCAGTTACTCTTACAGGGAGGGCTACGAGCAGTACTTC
D: -; J: TRBJ1-1; V: TRBV6-5; size: -; CDR3: CASSYSMNTEAFF; DNA: TGTGCCAGCAGTTACTCGATGAACACTGAAGCTTTCTTT
D: -; J: TRBJ2-3; V: TRBV19; size: few; CDR3: CASSIGWDTQYF; DNA: TGTGCCAGTAGTATAGGTTGGGATACGCAGTATTTT
D: TRBD2; J: TRBJ2-7; V: TRBV6-1; size: -; CDR3: CASRSGLAPTYEQYF; DNA: TGTGCCAGCAGATCGGGACTAGCGCCCACCTACGAGCAGTACTTC
D: -; J: TRBJ2-3; V: TRBV5-4; size: -; CDR3: CASRPGADMTDTQYF; DNA: TGTGCCAGCAGGCCGGGGGCGGATATGACAGATACGCAGTATTTT
D: TRBD1; J: TRBJ2-1; V: TRBV5-1; size: -; CDR3: CASRAGTGGPLGYNEQFF; DNA: TGCGCCAGTAGAGCCGGGACAGGGGGCCCGTTGGGCTACAATGAGCAGTTCTTC
D: TRBD1; J: TRBJ2-7; V: TRBV18; size: -; CDR3: CASSMGQSSYEQYF; DNA: TGTGCCAGCTCCATGGGACAGAGCTCCTACGAGCAGTACTTC
D: -; J: TRBJ2-5; V: TRBV6-6; size: -; CDR3: CASRTGGSQETQYF; DNA: TGTGCCAGCAGGACGGGGGGCTCTCAAGAGACCCAGTACTTC
D: TRBD1; J: TRBJ1-5; V: TRBV7-8; size: -; CDR3: CASSPGQAPNQPQHF; DNA: TGTGCCAGCAGCCCAGGACAGGCTCCAAATCAGCCCCAGCATTTT
D: -; J: TRBJ2-2; V: TRBV11-2; size: -; CDR3: CASSLALPPTNTGELFF; DNA: TGTGCCAGCAGCTTAGCTCTACCACCTACGAACACCGGGGAGCTGTTTTTT
D: -; J: TRBJ1-3; V: TRBV19; size: few; CDR3: CASSKPQVGNTIYF; DNA: TGTGCCAGTAGTAAGCCCCAAGTTGGAAACACCATATATTTT
D: -; J: TRBJ1-2; V: TRBV2; size: few; CDR3: CASSEEQSYGYTF; DNA: TGTGCCAGCAGTGAAGAACAGTCCTATGGCTACACCTTC
D: -; J: TRBJ1-6; V: TRBV27; size: -; CDR3: CASSWTAHSPLHF; DNA: TGTGCCAGCAGTTGGACAGCCCATTCACCCCTCCACTTT
D: TRBD1; J: TRBJ1-2; V: TRBV5-1; size: -; CDR3: CASSFRDSYGYTF; DNA: TGTGCCAGCAGCTTCCGGGACAGCTATGGCTACACCTTC
D: -; J: TRBJ1-3; V: TRBV15; size: -; CDR3: CATSRELIDSSGNTIYF; DNA: TGTGCCACCAGCAGAGAGCTGATCGATAGCTCTGGAAACACCATATATTTT
D: TRBD1; J: TRBJ2-2; V: TRBV7-3; size: -; CDR3: CASSPGTGGDTGELFF; DNA: TGTGCCAGCAGCCCCGGGACAGGGGGCGACACCGGGGAGCTGTTTTTT
D: -; J: TRBJ2-1; V: TRBV11-3; size: -; CDR3: CASSAPFEQFF; DNA: TGTGCCAGCAGCGCCCCTTTTGAGCAGTTCTTC